The 18 T cell receptor beta chains reported below all come from one sample, sequenced in a study of long-term antiretroviral therapy in people with HIV. Version v3.0 of the immunoSEQ assay was performed at survey level. Data came from immunoSEQ multiplex PCR; TCRdb stores just in-frame clones and leaves some out. The sample has approximately 36,000 clones, over 75% seen once. This specimen consisted of unsorted PBMCs, obtained 0.6 years after starting antiretroviral therapy. Every receptor here comes from a man between 18 and 29 years old with HIV.

V gene TRBV2 combines with J gene TRBJ1-3; a possible D gene is TRBD1 (6 bases). Germline V CDR1 and CDR2: SNHLY, FYNNEI. This CDR3 contains 14 residues. V was clipped by 5 bases and J by 0 bases, with 8 bases between them. CDR3: CASSTGFSGNTIYF. The CDR3 DNA sequence: TGTGCCAGCAGTACAGGGTTCTCTGGAAACACCATATATTTT.

V and J are TRBV27 and TRBJ2-2; weak D call: TRBD1 (6 bases). In germline, CDR1 is MNHEY, CDR2 SMNVEV (reference sequence). The V end was cut by 2 bases, the J end by 0 bases, with 13 bases between. The CDR3 is 17 amino acids. CDR3 bases: TGTGCCAGCAGTTTACACAGGGCAGGCGCGAACACCGGGGAGCTGTTTTTT. It specifies CASSLHRAGANTGELFF.

In DNA form, the CDR3 reads TGTGCCAGCAGTCTGAATCAGCCCCAGCATTTT. It translates to CASSLNQPQHF. This chain joins TRBV28 and TRBJ1-5; D not certain. Trimming shortened V by 5 bases and J by 4 bases, and 3 bases separated the two germline ends. The CDR3 is 11 amino acids. CDR1 and CDR2 (germline): MDHEN, SYDVKM.

This chain joins TRBV5-1 and TRBJ2-3; the D gene is possibly TRBD1 (5 bases). The CDR3 loop spans 16 amino acids. From germline, CDR1 is SGHRS and CDR2 YFSETQ. Trimming pared 1 base from V and 2 bases from J, leaving 14 bases between. This CDR3 reads CASSLTQGWDTDTQYF. CDR3 coding DNA: TGCGCCAGCAGCTTGACCCAGGGCTGGGACACAGATACGCAGTATTTT. Variable domain in full (rest from reference TRBV5-1 and TRBJ2-3): KAGVTQTPRYLIKTRGQQVTLSCSPISGHRSVSWYQQTPGQGLQFLFEYFSETQRNKGNFPGRFSGRQFSNSRSEMNVSTLELGDSALYLCASSLTQGWDTDTQYFGPGTRLTVL.

This clone has just one count. This chain joins TRBV28 and TRBJ2-7; 9 bases are shared with TRBD2. V shed 6 bases, J shed 1 base, and the junction held 13 bases outside the gene matches. The CDR3 covers 17 residues. Germline loops: CDR1 MDHEN, CDR2 SYDVKM. The CDR3 sequence: CASSEGGASGVSYEQYF. The CDR3 nucleotides read TGTGCCAGCAGCGAGGGTGGGGCTAGCGGGGTTTCCTACGAGCAGTACTTC. Full variable domain (rest looked up from reference TRBV28 and TRBJ2-7): DVKVTQSSRYLVKRTGEKVFLECVQDMDHENMFWYRQDPGLGLRLIYFSYDVKMKEKGDIPEGYSVSREKKERFSLILESASTNQTSMYLCASSEGGASGVSYEQYFGPGTRLTVT.

The chain couples TRBV11-2 to TRBJ2-7; either TRBD1 or TRBD2 may supply D (7 bases each). The germline gives CDR1 SGHAT, CDR2 FQNNGV. There are 14 residues in the CDR3. The ends were cut back, 1 base at V and 6 bases at J, with 13 bases in the middle. CDR3 loop: CASSLVTGEGEQYF. The CDR3 DNA sequence: TGTGCCAGCAGCTTAGTCACAGGGGAGGGCGAGCAGTACTTC.

This sequence joins TRBV5-5 and TRBJ2-1; no definite D call. This CDR3 has 12 amino acids. The germline V and J ends were trimmed by 1 base and 7 bases, with 6 bases remaining between them. Germline V CDR1 and CDR2: SGHKS, YYEKEE (reference sequence). This CDR3 reads CASSLMRNEQFF. The CDR3 coding sequence is TGTGCCAGCAGCTTGATGAGGAATGAGCAGTTCTTC.

The chain recombines TRBV7-2 with TRBJ1-2; TRBD1 is a possible D gene (5 bases). CDR1 SGHTA and CDR2 FQGNSA come from the germline V gene. The CDR3 runs to 14 residues. V dropped 6 bases and J dropped 7 bases, with 18 bases sitting between them. CDR3 coding DNA: TGTGCCAGCAGACCTGACAGATTCAGAGGTGGCTACACCTTC. It is translated as CASRPDRFRGGYTF. Variable domain in full (rest from reference TRBV7-2 and TRBJ1-2): GAGVSQSPSNKVTEKGKDVELRCDPISGHTALYWYRQSLGQGLEFLIYFQGNSAPDKSGLPSDRFSAERTGGSVSTLTIQRTQQEDSAVYLCASRPDRFRGGYTFGSGTRLTVV.

This clone was counted a single time. The chain uses TRBV4-3 and TRBJ2-7; either TRBD1 or TRBD2 may fit D (6 bases each). The germline V gene has CDR1 LGHNA and CDR2 YSLEER. The CDR3 length is 15 residues. Trimming cost V 0 bases and J 2 bases, with 11 bases left between them. CDR3 nucleotide sequence: TGCGCCAGCAGCCAAGAAGGGGGGCGCCCCTACGAGCAGTACTTC. As protein: CASSQEGGRPYEQYF.

The gene calls are TRBV7-9 and TRBJ1-1; D call uncertain. V was clipped by 1 base and J by 7 bases, with 7 bases between them. The CDR3 extends over 12 amino acids. From germline, CDR1 is SEHNR and CDR2 FQNEAQ (reference sequence). The DNA for the CDR3 is TGTGCCAGCAGCTTAGACGGGAATGAAGCTTTCTTT. Protein sequence: CASSLDGNEAFF.

The V gene is TRBV19, the J gene TRBJ2-2; 11 positions agree with TRBD2. This CDR3 region has 16 residues. Germline values: CDR1 LNHDA, CDR2 SQIVND (reference sequence). V lost 5 bases and J lost 5; bases outside the gene matches: 7. CDR3 amino acids: CASSPSGRRWTGELFF. CDR3 coding DNA: TGTGCCAGTAGTCCTAGCGGGAGGAGGTGGACCGGGGAGCTGTTTTTT. Full variable domain (outside the CDR3, taken from reference TRBV19 and TRBJ2-2): DGGITQSPKYLFRKEGQNVTLSCEQNLNHDAMYWYRQDPGQGLRLIYYSQIVNDFQKGDIAEGYSVSREKKESFPLTVTSAQKNPTAFYLCASSPSGRRWTGELFFGEGSRLTVL.

The J gene is TRBJ2-3, the V gene TRBV11-2; weak D call: TRBD1 (6 bases). The V end was cut by 5 bases, the J end by 6 bases, with 12 bases between. Germline CDR1 and CDR2: SGHAT and FQNNGV. The CDR3 length is 13 residues. The DNA of the CDR3 is TGTGCCAGCAGCCACCACAGGGTTGATACGCAGTATTTT. Amino acid sequence: CASSHHRVDTQYF.

The chain carries TRBV29-1 and TRBJ2-7; 10 bases are shared with TRBD2. V was clipped by 2 bases and J by 7 bases; unmatched bases: 14. Per germline, CDR1 SQVTM and CDR2 ANQGSEA. CDR3 length equals 16 residues. This chain's CDR3 is CSVEPLFKREGREQYF. DNA of the CDR3: TGCAGCGTTGAACCCCTTTTTAAGCGGGAGGGCCGGGAGCAGTACTTC.

This CDR3 is CATGGGHQETQYF. CDR3 in DNA: TGTGCCACTGGGGGAGGCCACCAAGAGACCCAGTACTTC. The chain joins TRBV2 to TRBJ2-5, with D possibly matching TRBD2 (6 bases). The germline V gene encodes CDR1 SNHLY and CDR2 FYNNEI. The V and J ends lost 10 bases and 0 bases respectively, with 12 bases between them. The CDR3 consists of 13 residues.

The CDR3 loop reads CASTQGDGANVLTF. In DNA, the CDR3 is TGTGCCAGCACGCAGGGGGACGGGGCCAACGTCCTGACTTTC. This rearrangement joins TRBV6-6 to TRBJ2-6; 7 bases are a match to TRBD1. Germline CDR1 MNHNY, CDR2 SVGAGI (reference sequence). The ends lost 7 bases at V and 4 bases at J; junction bases unmatched: 4. The CDR3 totals 14 residues.

V gene TRBV7-8 combines with J gene TRBJ2-5; D is possibly TRBD2 (5 bases). This CDR3 contains 14 residues. CDR1 and CDR2 from the germline V gene are SGHVS and FQNEAQ. V gave up 0 bases and J gave up 5 bases, with 10 bases separating them. CDR3 bases: TGTGCCAGCAGCTTAGCGGCCCGAGGGGAGACCCAGTACTTC. It yields the protein CASSLAARGETQYF. Full variable domain (rest looked up from reference TRBV7-8 and TRBJ2-5): GAGVSQSPRYKVAKRGQDVALRCDPISGHVSLFWYQQALGQGPEFLTYFQNEAQLDKSGLPSDRFFAERPEGSVSTLKIQRTQQEDSAVYLCASSLAARGETQYFGPGTRLLVL.

V is TRBV7-9 and J is TRBJ2-3, with D perhaps matching TRBD2 (6 bases). CDR1 SEHNR and CDR2 FQNEAQ come from the germline V gene (reference sequence). The CDR3 runs to 12 residues. The V end was cut by 11 bases, the J end by 4 bases, with 13 bases between. As DNA, the CDR3 is TGTGCCTCTCGCTGGGAGGCAGATACGCAGTATTTT. It translates to CASRWEADTQYF.

The chain has TRBV5-1 and TRBJ2-2; no clear D gene. CDR1 and CDR2 from the germline V gene are SGHRS and YFSETQ. This CDR3 is built from 14 residues. Deletions cut 0 bases from V and 1 base from J, with 4 bases between. The CDR3 DNA reads as TGCGCCAGCAGCTTGGTACAGAACACCGGGGAGCTGTTTTTT. The encoded protein is CASSLVQNTGELFF.